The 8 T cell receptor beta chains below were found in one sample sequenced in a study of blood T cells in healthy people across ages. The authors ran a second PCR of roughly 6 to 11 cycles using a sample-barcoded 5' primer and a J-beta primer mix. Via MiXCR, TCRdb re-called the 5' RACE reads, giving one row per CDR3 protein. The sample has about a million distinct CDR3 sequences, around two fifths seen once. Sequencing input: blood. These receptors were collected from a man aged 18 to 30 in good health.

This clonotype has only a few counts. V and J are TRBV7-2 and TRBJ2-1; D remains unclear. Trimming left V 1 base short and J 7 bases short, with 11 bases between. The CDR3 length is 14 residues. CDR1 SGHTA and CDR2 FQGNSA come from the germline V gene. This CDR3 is CASSLVGLENEQFF. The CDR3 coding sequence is TGTGCCAGCAGCTTAGTCGGTCTAGAGAATGAGCAGTTCTTC.

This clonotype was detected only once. CDR3 protein: CAWKQGYGVYTF. DNA for the CDR3: TGTGCCTGGAAACAGGGGTACGGTGTCTACACCTTC. The V call is TRBV30, the J call TRBJ1-2; TRBD1 aligns across 7 bases. CDR3 length equals 12 residues. Germline CDR1 reads GTSNPN; CDR2 reads SVGIG (reference sequence). The V segment lost 4 bases and the J segment 10 bases; nucleotides outside the gene matches: 9.

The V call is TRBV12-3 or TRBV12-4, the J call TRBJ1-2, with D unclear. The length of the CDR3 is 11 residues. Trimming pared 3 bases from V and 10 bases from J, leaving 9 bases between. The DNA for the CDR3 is TGTGCCAGCAGTTTTTCGGGCCCCTACACCTTC. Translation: CASSFSGPYTF.

This CDR3 is CASGTSLAEQFF. The CDR3, as DNA: TGTGCCAGTGGGACTAGCTTAGCTGAGCAGTTCTTC. The chain joins TRBV6-6 to TRBJ2-1; 9 bases match TRBD2. With V trimmed by 9 bases and J by 9 bases, 6 bases remained unmatched. Germline CDR1 MNHNY, CDR2 SVGAGI (reference sequence). The CDR3 runs 12 residues.

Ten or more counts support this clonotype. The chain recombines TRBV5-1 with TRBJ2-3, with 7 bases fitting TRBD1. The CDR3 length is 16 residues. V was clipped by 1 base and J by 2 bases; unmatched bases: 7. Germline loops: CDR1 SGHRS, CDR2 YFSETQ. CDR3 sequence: CASSLFVGGVTDTQYF. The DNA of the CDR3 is TGCGCCAGCAGCTTGTTCGTAGGGGGCGTCACAGATACGCAGTATTTT. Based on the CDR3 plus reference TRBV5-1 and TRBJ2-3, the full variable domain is KAGVTQTPRYLIKTRGQQVTLSCSPISGHRSVSWYQQTPGQGLQFLFEYFSETQRNKGNFPGRFSGRQFSNSRSEMNVSTLELGDSALYLCASSLFVGGVTDTQYFGPGTRLTVL.

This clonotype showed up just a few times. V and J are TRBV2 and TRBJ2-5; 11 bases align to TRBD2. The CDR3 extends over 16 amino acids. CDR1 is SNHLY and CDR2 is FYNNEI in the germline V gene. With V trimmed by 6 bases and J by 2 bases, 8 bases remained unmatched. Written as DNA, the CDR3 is TGTGCCAGCAGGGGGACTAGCGGAACTAAACAAGAGACCCAGTACTTC. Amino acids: CASRGTSGTKQETQYF.

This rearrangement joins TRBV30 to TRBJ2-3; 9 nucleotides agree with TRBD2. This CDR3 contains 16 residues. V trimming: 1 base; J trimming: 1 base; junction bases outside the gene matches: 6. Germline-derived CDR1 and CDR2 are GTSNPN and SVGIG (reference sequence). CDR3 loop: CAWSEGLALRTDTQYF. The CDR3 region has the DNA TGTGCCTGGAGTGAGGGACTAGCACTACGCACAGATACGCAGTATTTT.

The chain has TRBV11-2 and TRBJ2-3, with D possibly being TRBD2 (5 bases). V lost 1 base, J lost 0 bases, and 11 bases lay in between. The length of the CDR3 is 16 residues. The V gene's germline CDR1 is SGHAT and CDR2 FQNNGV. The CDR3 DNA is TGTGCCAGCAGCTTAGGGTCTAGCCCTAGCACAGATACGCAGTATTTT. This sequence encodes CASSLGSSPSTDTQYF.